Below, 8 T cell receptor beta chains from the same sample are listed, as sequenced in a study of OX40 agonist ivuxolimab in advanced cancers. The data were produced by immunoSEQ multiplex PCR, yet TCRdb's version contains in-frame clones alone and is incomplete. The sample includes roughly 41,000 clones, over 80% of them seen just once. The material was CD4+ or CD8+ T cells sorted from blood, obtained in a trial of the OX40 agonist ivuxolimab. These TCRs come from an adult with an advanced solid tumor such as melanoma, head and neck, liver or kidney cancer.

As DNA, the CDR3 is TGCGCCAGCAGCTTGAGGGGGGAGATATCCTACGAGCAGTACTTC. Its translation is CASSLRGEISYEQYF. V usage is TRBV5-1 and J usage is TRBJ2-7; D is possibly TRBD1 or TRBD2 (6 bases each). This CDR3 has 15 residues. V was pared by 1 base and J by 1 base, with 12 bases between. Germline V lookup: CDR1 SGHRS, CDR2 YFSETQ.

This rearrangement joins TRBV4-1 to TRBJ2-5, with a weak D call TRBD1 (6 bases). Per germline, CDR1 MGHRA and CDR2 YSYEKL. The CDR3 is made up of 18 amino acids. The ends were cut back, 0 bases at V and 5 bases at J, with 22 bases in the middle. CDR3 sequence (DNA): TGCGCCAGCAGCCAAGACGGTGGGGGCTCGGTGGTGCGGGAGACCCAGTACTTC. This codes for CASSQDGGGSVVRETQYF.

This rearrangement joins TRBV5-4 to TRBJ2-3; TRBD2 matches 16 bases. Germline V CDR1 and CDR2: SGHNT, YYREEE (reference sequence). The CDR3 has 19 residues. With 0 bases clipped from V and 5 bases from J, the junction kept 9 bases outside the gene matches. The CDR3 coding sequence is TGTGCCAGCAGCTTGGTGGGACTAGCGGGAGGGGGGCTAAGAGATACGCAGTATTTT. It specifies CASSLVGLAGGGLRDTQYF.

Here the CDR3 DNA reads TGTGCCAGCGGAGGGACAGGGGTCAATGAGCAGTTCTTC. It specifies CASGGTGVNEQFF. The rearrangement joins TRBV9 to TRBJ2-1; TRBD1 matches at 10 bases. The CDR3 spans 13 residues. Germline CDR1 is SGDLS and CDR2 is YYNGEE. V lost 7 bases, J lost 6 bases, and 4 bases stayed unmatched.

The chain recombines TRBV28 with TRBJ2-6, with a tentative D call TRBD1 (5 bases). This CDR3 has 18 residues. The germline V and J ends were trimmed by 2 bases and 0 bases, with 14 bases remaining between them. Germline-derived CDR1 and CDR2 are MDHEN and SYDVKM. CDR3 sequence: CASSLPYRPGSGANVLTF. The DNA for the CDR3 is TGTGCCAGCAGTTTACCGTACAGGCCAGGCTCTGGGGCCAACGTCCTGACTTTC.

The rearrangement links TRBV11-2 to TRBJ2-3; maybe TRBD1 (5 bases). With 5 bases removed from V and 5 bases from J, the gap between germline ends came to 14 bases. The CDR3 consists of 14 residues. Per germline, CDR1 SGHAT and CDR2 FQNNGV. For the CDR3, the DNA is TGTGCCAGCAGCCCTAGGTTTGGACAAGATACGCAGTATTTT. This gives the protein CASSPRFGQDTQYF.

The gene calls are TRBV30 and TRBJ1-1; D is ambiguous. Looked up from germline, CDR1 is GTSNPN and CDR2 is SVGIG (reference sequence). V was clipped by 5 bases and J by 0 bases, with 10 bases between them. The CDR3 length is 13 residues. The CDR3 nucleotides are TGTGCCTGGTGGACCGCGATGAACACTGAAGCTTTCTTT. It codes for CAWWTAMNTEAFF.

This clone was picked up a small number of times. The rearrangement uses TRBV4-1 and TRBJ2-7; D possibly uses TRBD1 or TRBD2 (6 bases each). In germline, CDR1 is MGHRA, CDR2 YSYEKL. V lost 4 bases and J lost 4, with 17 bases in between. This CDR3 has 15 amino acids. As DNA, the CDR3 is TGCGCCAGCAGCCCGTCTAGGGGGGAGGAGTACGAGCAGTACTTC. Residues: CASSPSRGEEYEQYF.